Included here is one T cell receptor (beta chain) sequence, with context. This clone occurred once. This clone's antigen is unknown. Base qualities are missing; no much larger clone stands one base away. Patients with a history of autoimmune disease or receiving systemic immunosuppression were excluded from the trial. In every dose cohort, peripheral blood was drawn for TCR sequencing at baseline, cycle 4 day 1, and cycle 7 day 1. The samples were taken from a phase I, first-in-human, multicenter, open-label dose-escalation trial of ivuxolimab. Adults with locally advanced or metastatic melanoma, renal cell carcinoma, hepatocellular carcinoma or head and neck squamous cell carcinoma were enrolled in the trial. Before TCR sequencing, CD4+ T cells and CD8+ T cells were sorted from peripheral blood as separate populations. This entry is derived from a study of OX40 agonist ivuxolimab in advanced cancers. Study-wide context: Ivuxolimab was a fully human IgG2 agonistic monoclonal antibody targeting the costimulatory receptor OX40 (CD134). Intravenous ivuxolimab was administered to patients every 2 weeks at six dose levels: 0.01, 0.1, 0.3, 1.5, 3 and 10 mg/kg. Of the roughly 51 patients in dose escalation, 19 had hepatocellular carcinoma, about 15 had melanoma, 9 had renal cell carcinoma and 9 had head and neck cancer. In the dose-escalation cohort, more than 75% of patients were male, and the mean age was around 60 years, with a range of about 23 to 80. Prior anti-PD-1, anti-PD-L1 or anti-CTLA-4 therapy was permitted, and checkpoint inhibitors had been received by about 44% of dose-escalation patients. Partial responses occurred in three dose-escalation patients, of whom one had hepatocellular carcinoma and two had cutaneous melanoma. The point of sequencing TCRbeta in the periphery was to test whether ivuxolimab changed TCR sequence diversity and drove clonal T-cell expansion. The monotherapy dose-escalation portion (N ≈ 50 patients) of the phase I ivuxolimab trial is reported in the paper.

Genomic DNA was isolated from the sorted cells so that the TCRbeta CDR3 region could be sequenced. The immunoSEQ Assay was used to sequence the TCRbeta CDR3 regions. The immuneACCESS repertoire file appears here via TCRdb, limited to in-frame rearrangements. These files lack a portion of the clones; in checked studies, under half of the deficit traces to unresolved V genes, and the cause of the others is not known. The sample contains 80,000 or so clones, around 85% of them found a single time. 1.5% to 2% of the sample is in the top ten clones. Findings and caveats that apply to the study as a whole: Antigen specificity was not determined for the clonally expanded peripheral T cells. At doses from 0.1 to 3.0 mg/kg, clonal expansion was seen in both CD4+ and CD8+ blood T cells between baseline and week 6. In the 0.1-3.0 mg/kg groups, partial responders were among the patients with the lowest normalized peripheral clonal expansion, particularly in CD8+ T cells. Low levels of normalized T-cell clonal expansion were also seen in some patients who did not respond. After ivuxolimab, expanded clones were on average more numerous among CD8+ T cells than among CD4+ T cells.

The CDR3 runs 15 residues from the cysteine to the phenylalanine. This entry keeps only the CDR3 DNA: 45 bases, framed from base 1. Per the germline V gene, SGHNT is the CDR1 and YENEEA is the CDR2. The junction shows trimming of 5 bases on V and 5 bases on J, and the gene matches do not reach 8 bases of it. This clonotype originated in an adult with an advanced solid tumor such as melanoma, head and neck, liver or kidney cancer. Recombination connected TRBV11-3 to TRBJ2-1; 8 nucleotides in the junction match TRBD1. This specimen consisted of CD4+ or CD8+ T cells sorted from blood, obtained in a trial of the OX40 agonist ivuxolimab. CDR3 sequence: CASSPRPGGNNEQFF. At the DNA level, the sequence is TGTGCCAGCAGCCCACGACCAGGGGGCAACAATGAGCAGTTCTTC.